This T cell receptor (beta chain) appears in the sequencing data of a study of blood T cell repertoires in COVID-19 (dated by TCRdb to the early 2020s). In terms of the full investigation: Collaborator samples came from the United States, Italy and Spain and covered acute and convalescent phases of COVID-19. The prospective study material was composed of cDNA or gDNA derived from T cells, B-cell-depleted T cells, or PBMCs. The dataset comprised deeply sampled blood TCRbeta repertoires from subjects exposed to, actively infected with, or recovered from COVID-19. The repertoires were released in a freely available public database meant as a resource for research on the immune response to SARS-CoV-2. Samples came from the ongoing ImmuneRACE study (first 160 participants) plus 1,254 subjects from 6 global collaborators. A de-identified subject ID, COVID-19 status, age in years and sex were almost always included in the sample metadata. HLA class I and class II types, where available, came from metadata supplied by the sample provider rather than from assay-based typing.

As for this clone: What antigen it recognizes has not been identified. No base quality values were provided; no much bigger clone lies one nucleotide off.

Study-wide findings and limitations: Clinical and demographic metadata were provided uncurated, with the amount varying by source and participant.

TCRbeta CDR3 regions were amplified from genomic DNA by means of the immunoSEQ Assay, a bias-controlled multiplex PCR. On the study's bioinformatics: Within the assay, amplification of reference gene primers was used to estimate how many nucleated cells each sample contained. To quantify the absolute abundance of each unique TCRbeta CDR3 rearrangement, sequence reads were collapsed and filtered. For each sample, productive Simpson clonality was calculated by taking the square root of Simpson's diversity index across productive rearrangements. The source is immuneACCESS, and TCRdb retained only in-frame sequences with V and J called. Part of the clones is not carried over; for the studies checked, unresolved V genes explain less than half of this, and the remainder is unexplained. V and J calls and clone size are those listed in that table; D and trimming were worked out from the DNA. This sample comprises over 150,000 clones, about 79% of them detected only once. The top ten hold 25% to 35% of the sample.

Inclusive of the bounding cysteine and phenylalanine, the CDR3 is 14 residues long. Here the CDR3 DNA is all that survives: 42 bases in frame from base 1. The germline V gene yields SNHLY for CDR1 and FYNNEI for CDR2. The junction shows trimming of 5 bases on V and 13 bases on J, and the gene matches do not reach 10 bases of it. Whole blood was collected in K2EDTA tubes by collaborating institutions according to the institutions' own protocols. For TCRbeta analysis, collaborators shipped samples in one of three forms: frozen whole blood, isolated PBMCs, or DNA extracted from either of those sample types.

This sequence originates from a woman aged 55-70 years with acute or convalescent COVID-19. Sequenced: peripheral blood. The chain is made from TRBV2 and TRBJ1-6; TRBD1 agrees with 8 junctional bases. The bases read TGTGCCAGCAGTTACAGGGGGAAGGTTGCGCCCCTCCACTTT. This codes for CASSYRGKVAPLHF.